This record looks at one TCR beta chain sequence and its context. The data originate from a study of blood T cell repertoires in COVID-19. For the study at large: Samples came from the United States, Italy and Spain, spanning acute and convalescent COVID-19. From T cells, B-cell-depleted T cells, or PBMCs came the material, which was cDNA or gDNA.

Germline V lookup: CDR1 LNHNV, CDR2 YYDKDF (reference sequence). Trimming shortened V by 2 bases and J by 5 bases, and 9 bases separated the two germline ends. The CDR3 has 13 residues. Original methodology: Reference gene primer amplification gave estimated nucleated cell counts. Some clones are missing from TCRdb's copy, which holds only in-frame ones; the method was immunoSEQ multiplex PCR. The D gene and trimming were derived from the DNA, and the V and J assignments and clone size from that table. The table shows 30,000 to 45,000 clones, with about 88% occurring only once. The genes are TRBV15 and TRBJ2-5; D is ambiguous. The clonotype comes from a man between 65 and 85 years old with acute or convalescent COVID-19. Sequenced: peripheral blood. DNA of the CDR3: TGTGCCACCAGCAGACAGGTCCAGGAGACCCAGTACTTC. Translated: CATSRQVQETQYF.